This record looks at one T cell receptor (beta chain) sequence and its context. Profiling relied on immunoSEQ multiplex PCR, and the TCRdb table lists in-frame clones only, not all of them. The sample lists 15,000 to 20,000 clones, around three quarters occurring once. The source of the sample is a study of OX40 agonist ivuxolimab in advanced cancers. Looking at the study overall: Partial responses occurred in Three dose-escalation patients, one with hepatocellular carcinoma and two with cutaneous melanoma.

Germline assignment: CDR1 MGHRA and CDR2 YSYEKL. The CDR3 spans 17 residues. Trimming removed 3 bases at V and 4 bases at J, with 18 bases between. The J gene is TRBJ1-4, the V gene TRBV4-1; D uncertain. Sequencing used CD4+ or CD8+ T cells sorted from blood, obtained in a trial of the OX40 agonist ivuxolimab. This TCR was recovered from an adult with an advanced solid tumor such as melanoma, head and neck, liver or kidney cancer. In nucleotides, the CDR3 is TGCGCCAGCAGCCAGAGGAAGGATTCGGCGGGTAATGAAAAACTGTTTTTT. Translation gives CASSQRKDSAGNEKLFF.